One and the same sample provided the 2 T cell receptor beta chains below, sequenced in a study of blood T cell repertoires in COVID-19. Clones were read by immunoSEQ multiplex PCR, and TCRdb kept only the in-frame ones, dropping some. The data contain around 68,000 clones, over 80% of them singletons. The material sequenced was peripheral blood. The source of these receptors is a woman between 45 and 65 years old with acute or convalescent COVID-19.

This clone came up once. The chain joins TRBV9 to TRBJ1-2, with a weak D call TRBD1 (5 bases). Trimming took off 2 bases at V and 7 bases at J, with 12 bases between the two ends. CDR3 size: 13 residues. CDR1 and CDR2 (germline): SGDLS, YYNGEE. The CDR3 DNA follows: TGTGCCAGCAGCGTCGTCTCGGGGGGTGGCTACACCTTC. This sequence encodes CASSVVSGGGYTF.

CDR3 loop: CASSLGLAGGQETQYF. CDR3 in DNA: TGTGCCAGCAGCCTGGGACTAGCGGGTGGCCAAGAGACCCAGTACTTC. V usage is TRBV7-2 and J usage is TRBJ2-5; 12 positions agree with TRBD2. V gave up 5 bases and J gave up 1 base; unmatched junction bases: 5. Germline loops: CDR1 SGHTA, CDR2 FQGNSA. The CDR3 is 16 residues long.